Each of the 18 T cell receptor beta chains below was sequenced from the same sample in a study of shared clonotypes between healthy human individuals. TCRdb's copy holds only in-frame clones and misses some; the assay was immunoSEQ multiplex PCR. The sample holds 400,000 to 500,000 clones, around 80% seen once. Sequenced sample: PBMCs. All receptors derive from a woman between 40 and 50 years old in good health. Some clones in this sample may be carry-over from other donors' samples.

This clone was seen a single time. This chain uses TRBV5-8 with TRBJ2-3; the D is unclear. The CDR3 has 14 amino acids. V lost 4 bases and J 1 base, leaving 10 bases between the germline ends. Germline V gene lookup returns CDR1 SGHTS and CDR2 YDEGEE. CDR3 nucleotides: TGTGCCAGCAGCGGGCTCCTGGGCACAGATACGCAGTATTTT. This codes for CASSGLLGTDTQYF.

On this clone itself: A read error may be the cause here, since a much bigger clone is one base away. The same CDR3 is also encoded by other DNA sequences in this sample. V is TRBV11-2 and J is TRBJ2-7; possibly TRBD1 for D (5 bases). The CDR3 loop spans 13 amino acids. Trimming cost V 2 bases and J 0 bases, with 5 bases left between them. CDR1 is SGHAT, CDR2 FQNNGV, per germline. This CDR3 reads CASSLQGSYEQYF. The CDR3 DNA reads as TGTGCCAGCAGCTTACAGGGCTCCTACGAGCAGTACTTC.

The J gene is TRBJ2-6, the V gene TRBV19; no clear D gene. CDR3 size: 18 residues. Trimming took 6 bases from V and 3 from J, leaving 21 bases between them. Germline V gene sequence: CDR1 LNHDA, CDR2 SQIVND (reference sequence). CDR3 bases: TGTGCCAGTAGCCCATTGGCAGGCCCTCTTGGTGGGGCCAACGTCCTGACTTTC. Translating it yields CASSPLAGPLGGANVLTF.

This clone was seen many times. The chain employs TRBV29-1 and TRBJ1-2; TRBD1 might be the D (5 bases). CDR3 size: 12 residues. Germline assignment: CDR1 SQVTM and CDR2 ANQGSEA. V shed 0 bases and J shed 7 bases, with 9 bases lying between them. The DNA for the CDR3 is TGCAGCGTTGAAGATCAAGGGGTTGGCTACACCTTC. It encodes CSVEDQGVGYTF. The whole variable domain, remainder taken from reference TRBV29-1 and TRBJ1-2, is SAVISQKPSRDICQRGTSLTIQCQVDSQVTMMFWYRQQPGQSLTLIATANQGSEATYESGFVIDKFPISRPNLTFSTLTVSNMSPEDSSIYLCSVEDQGVGYTFGSGTRLTVV.

A few counts support this clone. CDR3 DNA: TGTGCCAGCAGCTTATTAGGGGATCAGCCCCAGCATTTT. This encodes CASSLLGDQPQHF. The rearrangement joins TRBV7-2 to TRBJ1-5, with D possibly TRBD1 on 5 matching bases. Trimming left V 2 bases short and J 5 bases short, with 7 bases between. Germline V lookup: CDR1 SGHTA, CDR2 FQGNSA. The CDR3 loop spans 13 amino acids.

This clone was counted once. The CDR3 loop reads CASSDARRAVNEQFF. DNA for the CDR3: TGTGCCAGCAGTGACGCGAGGCGCGCGGTGAATGAGCAGTTCTTC. The chain links TRBV25-1 to TRBJ2-1; D not resolved. The germline V gene encodes CDR1 MGHDK and CDR2 SYGVNS. Trimming pared 3 bases from V and 7 bases from J, leaving 16 bases between. This CDR3 contains 15 residues.

This clone has a single count. V and J are TRBV18 and TRBJ2-1, with 8 bases identical to TRBD2. Trimming cost V 5 bases and J 0 bases; bases outside gene matches: 6. The CDR3 totals 16 residues. CDR1 is KGHSH, CDR2 LQKENI, per germline. As DNA, the CDR3 is TGTGCCAGCTCAGCGTTAGCGGGGAGCTCCTACAATGAGCAGTTCTTC. Translation: CASSALAGSSYNEQFF.

The V call is TRBV5-1, the J call TRBJ2-1, with TRBD2 identical over 13 bases. Germline V gives CDR1 SGHRS, CDR2 YFSETQ. There are 16 residues in the CDR3. The junction had 13 bases not matched to a gene; V was cut back by 7 bases and J by 9 bases. CDR3 residues: CASQLGTSGIASEQFF. CDR3 in DNA: TGCGCCAGCCAACTCGGGACTAGCGGGATAGCTAGTGAGCAGTTCTTC.

V and J are TRBV5-1 and TRBJ2-2; 15 positions match TRBD2. This CDR3 comprises 19 residues. The V gene end was trimmed by 2 bases and the J gene end by 1 base; junction bases not matched to a gene: 6. Germline V gene data show CDR1 as SGHRS and CDR2 as YFSETQ. The DNA of the CDR3 is TGCGCCAGCAGCTTCTTTCGGACTAGCGGGAGGGGGAACACCGGGGAGCTGTTTTTT. Amino acid sequence: CASSFFRTSGRGNTGELFF.

This clone showed up many times. CDR3: CASSEGTGDYNEQFF. CDR3 bases: TGTGCCAGCAGTGAAGGGACAGGGGACTACAATGAGCAGTTCTTC. The chain links TRBV6-4 to TRBJ2-1; 10 bases match TRBD1. The CDR3 is 15 residues long. V trimming: 3 bases; J trimming: 3 bases; junction bases outside the gene matches: 2. Germline V gene data show CDR1 as MRHNA and CDR2 as SNTAGT.

The chain is built from TRBV6-1 and TRBJ1-4; no clear D. V lost 8 bases, J lost 7 bases, and 11 bases lay in between. There are 12 residues in the CDR3. The germline CDR1 and CDR2 sequences are MNHNS and SASEGT. For the CDR3, the DNA is TGTGCCAGCGCTTCGGGGTCTGAAAAACTGTTTTTT. Translating it yields CASASGSEKLFF.

The CDR3 nucleotides are TGCAGCGTTCAAACTAGCGGGAGCTCAGATACGCAGTATTTT. This encodes CSVQTSGSSDTQYF. V and J are TRBV29-1 and TRBJ2-3; 11 bases are shared with TRBD2. The V and J ends lost 5 bases and 4 bases, in that order; junction bases with no gene match: 5. The germline gives CDR1 SQVTM, CDR2 ANQGSEA. This CDR3 has 14 residues.

In the case of this clone: Other DNA variants within this sample encode the same CDR3. Here the CDR3 DNA reads TGCGCCAGCAGCAATCAAGAGACCCAGTACTTC. It specifies CASSNQETQYF. The rearrangement links TRBV5-1 to TRBJ2-5; no clear D gene. Trimming pared 4 bases from V and 2 bases from J, leaving 3 bases between. CDR3 length: 11 amino acids. Germline V lookup: CDR1 SGHRS, CDR2 YFSETQ.

The sample holds one count of this clone. The V and J genes are TRBV2 and TRBJ2-7; TRBD1 is a possible D gene (5 bases). The CDR3 sequence is 13 residues long. The V gene's germline CDR1 is SNHLY and CDR2 FYNNEI. V was cut by 3 bases and J by 3 bases, with 9 bases left in between. The CDR3 sequence: CASSDVDNYEQYF. In DNA, the CDR3 is TGTGCCAGCAGTGATGTGGACAACTACGAGCAGTACTTC.

J is TRBJ2-1 and V is TRBV11-1; TRBD1 agrees at 8 bases. V shed 5 bases, J shed 11 bases, and the junction held 5 bases outside the gene matches. Germline assignment: CDR1 SGHAT and CDR2 FQDESV (reference sequence). CDR3 length equals 12 residues. CDR3 sequence reads: CASSETGAQQFF. In nucleotides, the CDR3 is TGTGCCAGCAGCGAGACAGGGGCCCAGCAGTTCTTC.

The rearrangement uses TRBV7-3 and TRBJ2-5; D is ambiguous. Deletions cut 3 bases from V and 4 bases from J, with 9 bases between. The CDR3 consists of 13 residues. Germline values: CDR1 SGHTA, CDR2 FQGTGA. CDR3 in amino acids: CASSFSGGETQYF. The CDR3 DNA follows: TGTGCCAGCAGCTTTTCCGGTGGAGAGACCCAGTACTTC.

The V and J genes are TRBV6-1 and TRBJ2-2; 8 positions agree with TRBD2. The germline gives CDR1 MNHNS, CDR2 SASEGT. V gave up 4 bases and J gave up 5 bases; unmatched junction bases: 3. This CDR3 has 14 residues. The CDR3 nucleotides are TGTGCCAGCAGTGCTCAGCGGGAGACCGGGGAGCTGTTTTTT. This gives the protein CASSAQRETGELFF.

This clone has only one observation. The chain couples TRBV6-6 to TRBJ2-7; 10 nucleotides match TRBD1. Germline CDR1 is MNHNY and CDR2 is SVGAGI (reference sequence). The V gene end was trimmed by 8 bases and the J gene end by 4 bases; junction bases not matched to a gene: 14. CDR3 length equals 16 residues. CDR3 in DNA: TGTGCCAGCCAACCCGGCCTCCCGGGACAGGGGTACGAGCAGTACTTC. As protein: CASQPGLPGQGYEQYF.